This entry features one TCR beta chain sequence. Germline V lookup: CDR1 SQVTM, CDR2 ANQGSEA. This CDR3 region has 13 residues. The V segment lost 3 bases and the J segment 5 bases; nucleotides outside the gene matches: 3. From approximately 400 ng of RNA, a library with molecular barcoded alpha/delta and beta/gamma adaptors was made. Each CDR3 protein is one row after TCRdb ran MiXCR on the reads. The sample includes around 30,000 distinct CDR3 sequences, approximately 18% of them seen just once. This entry belongs to a study of read filtering for tumor transcriptome and immune sequencing. Study context: RNA-seq yielded only about 85 to 1273 TCR reads, IR-seq about 4 to 10.27 million.

The chain has TRBV29-1 and TRBJ2-1, with 8 bases lining up with TRBD1. The TCR comes from a donor at least 40 years old with multiple myeloma. Specimen: a population of CD138-negative cells sorted from bone marrow. CDR3 sequence (DNA): TGCAGCGTTGAGGGGACAGGAAACAATGAGCAGTTCTTC. Translated: CSVEGTGNNEQFF.